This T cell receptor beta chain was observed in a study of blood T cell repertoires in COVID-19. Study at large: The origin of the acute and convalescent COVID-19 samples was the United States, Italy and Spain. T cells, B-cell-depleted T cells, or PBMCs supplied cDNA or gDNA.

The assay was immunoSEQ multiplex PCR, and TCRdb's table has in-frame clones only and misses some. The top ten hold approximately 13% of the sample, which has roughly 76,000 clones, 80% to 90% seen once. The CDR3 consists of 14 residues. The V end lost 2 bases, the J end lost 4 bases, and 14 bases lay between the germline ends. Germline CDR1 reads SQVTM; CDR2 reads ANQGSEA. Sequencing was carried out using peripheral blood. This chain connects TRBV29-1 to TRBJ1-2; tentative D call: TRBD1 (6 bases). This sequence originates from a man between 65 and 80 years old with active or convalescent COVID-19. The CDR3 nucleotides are TGCAGCGTTGAAAAGGGGGTGAAGGTCTATGGCTACACCTTC. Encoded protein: CSVEKGVKVYGYTF. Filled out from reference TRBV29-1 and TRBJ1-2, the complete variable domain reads SAVISQKPSRDICQRGTSLTIQCQVDSQVTMMFWYRQQPGQSLTLIATANQGSEATYESGFVIDKFPISRPNLTFSTLTVSNMSPEDSSIYLCSVEKGVKVYGYTFGSGTRLTVV.